The present TCR beta chain was sequenced within a study of T cell responses to AZD1222 COVID-19 vaccine. Note on this clone: The target antigen is unknown.

Recipients boosted at about 4 weeks or about 12 weeks are pooled. Sequencing used immunoSEQ multiplex PCR; TCRdb keeps in-frame clones, though not all of them. The data show about 150,000 clones, 91% seen once. Unmatched junction bases numbered 5, after V lost 0 bases and J lost 11 bases. Germline-derived CDR1 and CDR2 are GTSNPN and SVGIG (reference sequence). This CDR3 contains 12 residues. Study-level results: Two doses of AZD1222 preceded a rise in Spike-specific TCR breadth and depth. Seropositive at baseline were only six AZD1222 recipients.

This material consisted of peripheral blood, taken 28 days after the second AZD1222 dose. The rearrangement uses TRBV30 and TRBJ2-7; the match to TRBD1 covers 9 bases. This receptor was obtained from an adult who received the AZD1222 COVID-19 vaccine. For the CDR3, the DNA is TGTGCCTGGAGTGTTTTTCGGACAGGGGAGTACTTC. As protein: CAWSVFRTGEYF.